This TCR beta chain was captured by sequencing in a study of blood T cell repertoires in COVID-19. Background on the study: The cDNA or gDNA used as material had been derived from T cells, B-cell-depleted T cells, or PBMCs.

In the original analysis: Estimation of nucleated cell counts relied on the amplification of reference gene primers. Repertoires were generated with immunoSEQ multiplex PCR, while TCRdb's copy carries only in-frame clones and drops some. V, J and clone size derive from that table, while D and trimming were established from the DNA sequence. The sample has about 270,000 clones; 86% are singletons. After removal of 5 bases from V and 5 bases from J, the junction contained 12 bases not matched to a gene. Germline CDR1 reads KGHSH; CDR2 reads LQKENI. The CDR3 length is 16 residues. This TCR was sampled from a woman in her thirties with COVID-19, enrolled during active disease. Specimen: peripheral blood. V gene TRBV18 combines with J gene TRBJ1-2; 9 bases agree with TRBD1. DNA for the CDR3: TGTGCCAGCTCAACGAGTGGGGACAGGGCTGGGTATGGCTACACCTTC. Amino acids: CASSTSGDRAGYGYTF.